The present T cell receptor beta chain was sequenced within a study of glioma-infiltrating T cells after dendritic cell vaccination. Study context: Samples are from glioblastoma patients in Phase I and II dendritic cell vaccine trials. Autologous tumor lysate-pulsed dendritic cell vaccination was given between the early 2000s and the early 2010s.

The sample's time point: after dendritic cell vaccination, including at tumor progression/relapse. The method was immunoSEQ multiplex PCR; TCRdb's version includes in-frame clones alone and lacks a portion of them. Among 80,000 to 100,000 clones, less than 90% were seen once, and the ten largest hold approximately 5.4%. Concerning this clone itself: Its antigen is not known.

The V and J ends lost 2 bases and 2 bases respectively, with 11 bases between them. This CDR3 spans 14 amino acids. From germline, CDR1 is SGHDT and CDR2 YYEEEE. Study-wide results and caveats: Only a small number of patients had complete blood and tumor samples. Higher pretreatment TIL content predicted longer progression-free time and survival.

The TCR sequence derives from a human donor with glioblastoma. This specimen was blood, taken after dendritic cell vaccination. This chain connects TRBV5-6 to TRBJ2-7, with D maybe TRBD2 (5 bases). This chain's CDR3 is CASSLEGSAYEQYF. CDR3 bases: TGTGCCAGCAGCTTAGAGGGTTCCGCCTACGAGCAGTACTTC.